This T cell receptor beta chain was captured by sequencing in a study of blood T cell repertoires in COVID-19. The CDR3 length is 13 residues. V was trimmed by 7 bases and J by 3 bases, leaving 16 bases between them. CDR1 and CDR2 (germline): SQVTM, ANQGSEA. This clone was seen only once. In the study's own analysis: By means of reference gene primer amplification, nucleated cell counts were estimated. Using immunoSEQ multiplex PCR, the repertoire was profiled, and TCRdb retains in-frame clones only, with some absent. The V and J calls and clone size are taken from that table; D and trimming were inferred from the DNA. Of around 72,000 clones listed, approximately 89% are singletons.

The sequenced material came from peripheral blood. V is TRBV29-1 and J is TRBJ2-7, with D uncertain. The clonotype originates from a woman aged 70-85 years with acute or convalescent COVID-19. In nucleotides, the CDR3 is TGCAGCGCTGGCGGAACTATTAACTACGAGCAGTACTTC. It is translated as CSAGGTINYEQYF.